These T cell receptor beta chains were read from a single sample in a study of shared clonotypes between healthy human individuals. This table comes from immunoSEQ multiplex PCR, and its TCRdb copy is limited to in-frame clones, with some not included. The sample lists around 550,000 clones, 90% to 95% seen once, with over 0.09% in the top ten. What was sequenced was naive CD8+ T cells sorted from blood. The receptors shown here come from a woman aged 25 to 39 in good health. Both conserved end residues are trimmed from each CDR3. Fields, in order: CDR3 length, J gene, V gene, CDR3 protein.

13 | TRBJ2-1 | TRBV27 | ASSLSRTLHNEQF
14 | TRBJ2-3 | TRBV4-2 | ASSRRGREGTDTQY
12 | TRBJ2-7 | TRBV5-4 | ASSLLARRNEQY
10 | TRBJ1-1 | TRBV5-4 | ASDDFRGLRS
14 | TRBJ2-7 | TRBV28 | ASTFGPGQGNHEQY
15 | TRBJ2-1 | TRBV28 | ASSSPPWREELNEQF
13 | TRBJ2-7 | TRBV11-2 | ASSFEPGNSYEQY
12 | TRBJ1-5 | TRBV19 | ASSILVSNQPQH
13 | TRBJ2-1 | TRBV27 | ASSLAGAPYNEQF
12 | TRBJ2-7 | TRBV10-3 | AIGLAGGIYEQY
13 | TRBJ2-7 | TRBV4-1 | ASSQVPRGTYEQY
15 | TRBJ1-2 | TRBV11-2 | ASSLDETGEDAYGYT
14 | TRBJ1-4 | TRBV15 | ATSRDPGRRGEKLF
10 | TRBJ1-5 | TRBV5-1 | ASSLKVPPQH
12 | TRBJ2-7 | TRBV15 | ATSSIRDRAEQY
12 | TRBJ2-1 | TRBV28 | ASSLMSEHNEQF
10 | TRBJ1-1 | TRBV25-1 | ASSQGNTEAF
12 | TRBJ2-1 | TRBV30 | AWSTSGRANEQF
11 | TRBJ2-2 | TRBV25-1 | ASSVVDPGELF
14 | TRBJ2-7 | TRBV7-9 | ASSSPAGAEAYEQY
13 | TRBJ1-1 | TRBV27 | ASSLSAGAVAEAF
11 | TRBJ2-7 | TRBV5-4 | ASSPSGGYEQY
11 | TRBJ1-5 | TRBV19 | ASSRTVRQPQH
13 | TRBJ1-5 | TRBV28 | ASSPRQFLNQPQH
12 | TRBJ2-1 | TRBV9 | ASSVPSHNNEQF
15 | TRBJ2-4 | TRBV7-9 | ATVPGVTELAKNIQY
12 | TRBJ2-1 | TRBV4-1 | ASSQSVSVGEQF
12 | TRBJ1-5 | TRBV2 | ASSPPGSNQPQH
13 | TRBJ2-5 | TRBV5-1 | ASSLEGNYQETQY
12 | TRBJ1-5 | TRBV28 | ASSFDRGNQPQH
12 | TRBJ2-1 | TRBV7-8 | ASSQGGGYNEQF
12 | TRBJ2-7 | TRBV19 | ASSIGSGHYEQY
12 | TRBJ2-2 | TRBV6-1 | ASKDERGTGELF
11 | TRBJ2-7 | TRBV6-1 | ASSQSGAYEQY
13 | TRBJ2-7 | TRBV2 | ASSEGAGGSYEQY
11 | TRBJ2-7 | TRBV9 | ASSSDSSYEQY
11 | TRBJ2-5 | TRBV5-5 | ASSFPSQETQY
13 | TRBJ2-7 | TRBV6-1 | ASSELAGGPYEQY
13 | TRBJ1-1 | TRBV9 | ASSAPGQGATEAF
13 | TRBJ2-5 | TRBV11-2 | ASSLEASRQETQY
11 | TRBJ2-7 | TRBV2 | ASRPRSSYEQY
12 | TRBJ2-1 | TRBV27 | ASSLTDSNNEQF
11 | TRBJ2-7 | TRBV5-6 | ASSLYLFQEQY
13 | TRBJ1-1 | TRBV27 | ASSFSPGRFTEAF
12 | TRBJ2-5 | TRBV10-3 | AISAGEAQETQY